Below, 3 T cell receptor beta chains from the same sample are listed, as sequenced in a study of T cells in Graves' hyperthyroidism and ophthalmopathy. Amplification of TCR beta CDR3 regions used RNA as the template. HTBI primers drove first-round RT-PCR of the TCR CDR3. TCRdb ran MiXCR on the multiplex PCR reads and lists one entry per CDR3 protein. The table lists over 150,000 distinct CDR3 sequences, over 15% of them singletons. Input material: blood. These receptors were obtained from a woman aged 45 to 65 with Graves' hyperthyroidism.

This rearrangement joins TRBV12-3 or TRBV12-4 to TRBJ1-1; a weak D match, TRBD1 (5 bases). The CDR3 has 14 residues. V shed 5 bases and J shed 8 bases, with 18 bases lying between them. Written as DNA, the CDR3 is TGTGCCAGCAGTCCCATGGGGGTGACCGGGGAAGCTTTCTTT. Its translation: CASSPMGVTGEAFF.

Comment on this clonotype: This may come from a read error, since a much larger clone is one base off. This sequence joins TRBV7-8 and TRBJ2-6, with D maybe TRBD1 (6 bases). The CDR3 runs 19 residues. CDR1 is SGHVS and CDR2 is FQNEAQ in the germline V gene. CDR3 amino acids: CASRFFGAGEFSGANVLTF. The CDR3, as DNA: TGTGCCAGCCGCTTCTTTGGGGCAGGGGAATTCTCTGGGGCCAACGTCCTGACTTTC. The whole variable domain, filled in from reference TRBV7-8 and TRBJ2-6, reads GAGVSQSPRYKVAKRGQDVALRCDPISGHVSLFWYQQALGQGPEFLTYFQNEAQLDKSGLPSDRFFAERPEGSVSTLKIQRTQQEDSAVYLCASRFFGAGEFSGANVLTFGAGSRLTVL.

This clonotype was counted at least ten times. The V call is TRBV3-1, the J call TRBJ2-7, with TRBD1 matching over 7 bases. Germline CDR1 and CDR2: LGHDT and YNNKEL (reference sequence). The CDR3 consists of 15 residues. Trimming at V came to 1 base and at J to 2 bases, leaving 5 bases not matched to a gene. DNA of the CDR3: TGTGCCAGCAGCCAAGCTAACAGGGGACCCTACGAGCAGTACTTC. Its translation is CASSQANRGPYEQYF.